This is a list of T cell receptor beta chains from one sample in a study of response to subunit inactivated influenza vaccine. One entry per CDR3 protein results from TCRdb running MiXCR on the RT-PCR reads. This sample has about 300,000 distinct CDR3 sequences, with about 20% found just once. The sequenced sample was PBMCs from blood, obtained 21 months after vaccination. Receptor source: a man between 50 and 75 years old who received an inactivated influenza vaccine. Both conserved end residues are part of each CDR3. The order of the fields is J gene, V gene, CDR3 protein.

j_call: TRBJ1-2
v_call: TRBV12-3/TRBV12-4
cdr3_aa: CASSLGQVNYGYTF

j_call: TRBJ2-4
v_call: TRBV6-1
cdr3_aa: CASGDSRMVQYF

j_call: TRBJ2-2
v_call: TRBV4-3
cdr3_aa: CASSRGLADQTGELFF

j_call: TRBJ2-1
v_call: TRBV28
cdr3_aa: CASSRKGLTYNEQFF

j_call: TRBJ1-5
v_call: TRBV20-1
cdr3_aa: CSARDERGVSNQPQHF

j_call: TRBJ1-3
v_call: TRBV12-3/TRBV12-4
cdr3_aa: CASSRYGNTIYF

j_call: TRBJ2-5
v_call: TRBV5-1
cdr3_aa: CASRGLAGGYGETQYF

j_call: TRBJ2-1
v_call: TRBV10-3
cdr3_aa: CAISVDRYNEQFF

j_call: TRBJ2-5
v_call: TRBV3-1
cdr3_aa: CASSQNRGPTETQYF

j_call: TRBJ1-5
v_call: TRBV20-1
cdr3_aa: CSAGGVDQPQHF

j_call: TRBJ2-3
v_call: TRBV20-1
cdr3_aa: CSARSVGLAGETDTQYF

j_call: TRBJ2-1
v_call: TRBV6-1
cdr3_aa: CASSRTIRRRQINEQFF

j_call: TRBJ2-3
v_call: TRBV24-1
cdr3_aa: CATSRTGNTDTQYF

j_call: TRBJ1-1
v_call: TRBV5-1
cdr3_aa: CASSGQIPNTEAFF

j_call: TRBJ1-2
v_call: TRBV10-2
cdr3_aa: CASSESWASSAGYTF

j_call: TRBJ2-1
v_call: TRBV6-5
cdr3_aa: CASSYAGGSYNEQFF

j_call: TRBJ1-2
v_call: TRBV24-1
cdr3_aa: CATSDRDRVSGYTF

j_call: TRBJ1-2
v_call: TRBV9
cdr3_aa: CASSDPGGYGYTF

j_call: TRBJ2-7
v_call: TRBV28
cdr3_aa: CASSSGAPYEQYF

j_call: TRBJ2-4
v_call: TRBV4-1
cdr3_aa: CASSHSLSEPKNIQYF

j_call: TRBJ1-1
v_call: TRBV5-1
cdr3_aa: CASRGTALMNTEAFF

j_call: TRBJ2-3
v_call: TRBV20-1
cdr3_aa: CSARALRTGAAIVSSTDTQYF

j_call: TRBJ1-2
v_call: TRBV6-2/TRBV6-3
cdr3_aa: CASSYLPNYGYTF